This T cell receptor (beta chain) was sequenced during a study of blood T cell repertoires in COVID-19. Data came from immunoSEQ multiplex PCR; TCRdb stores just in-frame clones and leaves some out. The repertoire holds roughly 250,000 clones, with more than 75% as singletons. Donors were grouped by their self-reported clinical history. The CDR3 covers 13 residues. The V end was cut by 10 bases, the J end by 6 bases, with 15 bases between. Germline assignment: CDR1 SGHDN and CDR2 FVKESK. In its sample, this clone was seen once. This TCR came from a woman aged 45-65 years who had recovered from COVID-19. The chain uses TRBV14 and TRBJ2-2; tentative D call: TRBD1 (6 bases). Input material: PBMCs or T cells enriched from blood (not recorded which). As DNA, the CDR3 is TGTGCCACCAAACAGGGTTTGGCCGGGGAGCTGTTTTTT. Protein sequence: CATKQGLAGELFF.